Below, 23 T cell receptor beta chains from the same sample are listed, as sequenced in a study of OX40 agonist ivuxolimab in advanced cancers. Here immunoSEQ multiplex PCR was the method, and the copy in TCRdb shows in-frame clones only, minus some. The sample has about 70,000 clones; 81% are singletons. The sample was CD4+ or CD8+ T cells sorted from blood, taken in a trial of the OX40 agonist ivuxolimab. All receptors derive from an adult with an advanced solid tumor such as melanoma, head and neck, liver or kidney cancer.

This clone was seen a single time. The V call is TRBV29-1, the J call TRBJ2-2; tentative D call: TRBD2 (6 bases). This CDR3 region has 12 residues. Trimming removed 4 bases at V and 6 bases at J, with 9 bases between. In germline, CDR1 is SQVTM, CDR2 ANQGSEA. CDR3 protein: CSVGPSAGELFF. Written as DNA, the CDR3 is TGCAGCGTTGGTCCTAGCGCCGGGGAGCTGTTTTTT.

The count of this clone is one. The chain has TRBV27 and TRBJ2-3; a weak D match, TRBD1 (5 bases). V lost 3 bases, J lost 0 bases, and 10 bases lay in between. The CDR3 extends over 15 amino acids. CDR1 MNHEY and CDR2 SMNVEV come from the germline V gene (reference sequence). The CDR3 bases are TGTGCCAGCAGTTTTTCCAGGGTTAGCACAGATACGCAGTATTTT. This sequence encodes CASSFSRVSTDTQYF.

This clone came up once. Here the CDR3 reads CASSQVSGRNTEAFF. CDR3 bases: TGTGCCAGCAGCCAAGTATCTGGGAGGAACACTGAAGCTTTCTTT. This chain connects TRBV14 to TRBJ1-1; D ambiguous. V gave up 1 base and J gave up 1 base, with 10 bases separating them. In germline, CDR1 is SGHDN, CDR2 FVKESK. This CDR3 region has 15 residues.

V usage is TRBV7-9 and J usage is TRBJ2-2; perhaps TRBD1 as D (5 bases). V lost 5 bases, J lost 1 base, and 11 bases lay in between. The germline CDR1 and CDR2 sequences are SEHNR and FQNEAQ (reference sequence). The CDR3 has 15 residues. The CDR3 DNA is TGTGCCAGCAGCCCAGGACACCTGAACACCGGGGAGCTGTTTTTT. It encodes CASSPGHLNTGELFF.

This chain uses TRBV11-3 with TRBJ2-1; 10 nucleotides align to TRBD2. The CDR3 consists of 15 residues. The junction had 9 bases not matched to a gene; V was cut back by 5 bases and J by 8 bases. Germline V gives CDR1 SGHNT, CDR2 YENEEA. The CDR3: CASSPRLSGRDEQFF. Written as DNA, the CDR3 is TGTGCCAGCAGCCCGCGACTGAGCGGGAGGGATGAGCAGTTCTTC.

The chain uses TRBV10-3 and TRBJ2-3; D perhaps matches TRBD1 (5 bases). Trimming left V 7 bases short and J 0 bases short, with 11 bases between. This CDR3 spans 14 amino acids. Germline CDR1 is ENHRY and CDR2 is SYGVKD. This CDR3 is CAITQGRSTDTQYF. CDR3 coding DNA: TGTGCCATCACCCAGGGCCGGAGCACAGATACGCAGTATTTT.

This sequence joins TRBV18 and TRBJ2-2; 9 nucleotides align to TRBD1. The CDR3 spans 15 residues. The J segment lost 5 bases and the V segment lost 0 bases, leaving 1 base of the junction unmatched. Per germline, CDR1 KGHSH and CDR2 LQKENI. The DNA of the CDR3 is TGTGCCAGCTCACCACCGGGACAGGGTACCGGGGAGCTGTTTTTT. Its protein product is CASSPPGQGTGELFF.

This chain uses TRBV18 with TRBJ1-1; 9 nucleotides line up with TRBD1. CDR1 and CDR2 from the germline V gene are KGHSH and LQKENI. CDR3 length: 16 residues. Germline trimming cut 2 bases from V and 5 bases from J; bases unmatched to any gene: 9. The CDR3, as DNA: TGTGCCAGCTCACCATGGACAGGGGAAGAGGGGACTGAAGCTTTCTTT. Its translation is CASSPWTGEEGTEAFF.

V is TRBV6-1 and J is TRBJ1-1; TRBD1 matches 7 bases. V lost 5 bases, J lost 4 bases, and 4 bases stayed unmatched. This CDR3 spans 13 amino acids. The germline V gene has CDR1 MNHNS and CDR2 SASEGT. CDR3 protein: CASSLQGITEAFF. For the CDR3, the DNA is TGTGCCAGCAGTTTACAGGGGATCACTGAAGCTTTCTTT.

This clone was seen more than once but under ten times. Other DNA sequences in the sample encode the same CDR3. The CDR3, as DNA: TGTGCCAGCTCACCAGGGAGCTCTGGAAACACCATATATTTT. The encoded protein is CASSPGSSGNTIYF. The chain employs TRBV18 and TRBJ1-3; D is ambiguous. The length of the CDR3 is 14 residues. Germline loops: CDR1 KGHSH, CDR2 LQKENI. Trimming took 2 bases from V and 0 from J, leaving 5 bases between them. The full variable domain, in which reference TRBV18 and TRBJ1-3 provide the parts outside the CDR3, is NAGVMQNPRHLVRRRGQEARLRCSPMKGHSHVYWYRQLPEEGLKFMVYLQKENIIDESGMPKERFSAEFPKEGPSILRIQQVVRGDSAAYFCASSPGSSGNTIYFGEGSWLTVV.

This clone appeared once. The chain uses TRBV29-1 and TRBJ1-1; D unclear. CDR1 and CDR2 from the germline V gene are SQVTM and ANQGSEA. The CDR3 totals 16 residues. Trimming removed 0 bases from V and 0 bases from J, with 14 bases in between. The CDR3: CSVEENVGRLNTEAFF. CDR3 nucleotides: TGCAGCGTTGAAGAAAACGTCGGCAGACTGAACACTGAAGCTTTCTTT.

The V and J genes are TRBV18 and TRBJ2-1, with 8 bases lining up with TRBD1. The CDR3 runs to 15 residues. From germline, CDR1 is KGHSH and CDR2 LQKENI. Unmatched junction bases numbered 5, after V lost 2 bases and J lost 5 bases. The CDR3 loop reads CASSPNRDRNNEQFF. DNA for the CDR3: TGTGCCAGCTCACCAAATAGGGACAGGAACAATGAGCAGTTCTTC.

The CDR3, as DNA: TGTGCCAGTGGGCGCGGTTCCTACAATGAGCAGTTCTTC. Residues: CASGRGSYNEQFF. J is TRBJ2-1 and V is TRBV25-1, with unresolved D. From germline, CDR1 is MGHDK and CDR2 SYGVNS. The CDR3 extends over 13 amino acids. V was cut by 9 bases and J by 1 base, with 10 bases left in between.

The J gene is TRBJ2-5, the V gene TRBV7-9; 8 positions agree with TRBD1. This CDR3 is 15 amino acids long. After removal of 5 bases from V and 10 bases from J, the junction contained 15 bases not matched to a gene. Germline V gene data show CDR1 as SEHNR and CDR2 as FQNEAQ (reference sequence). CDR3 protein: CASSPSTGTGWDQYF. The CDR3 DNA reads TGTGCCAGCAGCCCTTCAACCGGGACAGGTTGGGACCAGTACTTC.

The rearrangement links TRBV7-9 to TRBJ1-1, with D hard to call. Per germline, CDR1 SEHNR and CDR2 FQNEAQ (reference sequence). The CDR3 contains 13 residues. V lost 3 bases, J lost 6 bases, and 11 bases lay in between. CDR3 amino acids: CASSLTVNAEAFF. The CDR3 DNA is TGTGCCAGCAGCTTGACGGTTAATGCTGAAGCTTTCTTT.

In nucleotides, the CDR3 is TGTGCCAGCAGTGAATACAGCAGGGCTGAAGCTTTCTTT. Protein: CASSEYSRAEAFF. This chain joins TRBV2 and TRBJ1-1; D might be TRBD1 (5 bases). Germline loops: CDR1 SNHLY, CDR2 FYNNEI. V shed 2 bases and J shed 6 bases, with 10 bases lying between them. This CDR3 is 13 amino acids long.

The rearrangement joins TRBV7-6 to TRBJ2-1, with 10 bases matching TRBD2. CDR1 is SGHVS, CDR2 FNYEAQ, per germline. J gave up 7 bases and V 3 bases, and 9 bases lay outside the gene matches. This CDR3 is built from 16 residues. The CDR3: CASSLIASGSWNEQFF. CDR3 nucleotide sequence: TGTGCCAGCAGCTTGATCGCTAGCGGGAGTTGGAATGAGCAGTTCTTC.

The chain has TRBV6-5 and TRBJ1-4, with D hard to call. Germline lookup yields CDR1 MNHEY and CDR2 SVGAGI. The CDR3 contains 16 residues. Deletions cut 2 bases from V and 4 bases from J, with 14 bases between. The CDR3 here is CASSYDPTRYNEKLFF. The CDR3 DNA follows: TGTGCCAGCAGTTACGACCCGACTCGTTATAATGAAAAACTGTTTTTT.

This chain uses TRBV5-8 with TRBJ2-3; D is tentatively TRBD1 or TRBD2 (5 bases each). Germline V gene sequence: CDR1 SGHTS, CDR2 YDEGEE. The CDR3 loop spans 15 amino acids. Deletions cut 5 bases from V and 4 bases from J, with 17 bases between. The CDR3 region has the DNA TGTGCCAGCAGGGGGGACGCCCGTAGCGCAGATACGCAGTATTTT. This encodes CASRGDARSADTQYF. The full variable domain, with the rest looked up from reference TRBV5-8 and TRBJ2-3, is EAGVTQSPTHLIKTRGQQATLRCSPISGHTSVYWYQQALGLGLQFLLWYDEGEERNRGNFPPRFSGRQFPNYSSELNVNALELEDSALYLCASRGDARSADTQYFGPGTRLTVL.

In this sample, this clone turned up a few times. The chain couples TRBV4-1 to TRBJ1-1; 7 positions match TRBD1. The CDR3 has 16 residues. The V gene's germline CDR1 is MGHRA and CDR2 YSYEKL. After removal of 1 base from V and 7 bases from J, the junction contained 12 bases not matched to a gene. CDR3 DNA: TGCGCCAGCAGCCAAGGGCTACAGGGGCGCGGAGTTGAAGCTTTCTTT. This encodes CASSQGLQGRGVEAFF.

The V and J genes are TRBV14 and TRBJ2-2; D gene ambiguous. Deletions cut 2 bases from V and 4 bases from J, with 8 bases between. There are 14 residues in the CDR3. Germline lookup yields CDR1 SGHDN and CDR2 FVKESK. CDR3 sequence: CASSQQVVTGELFF. CDR3 DNA: TGTGCCAGCAGCCAACAGGTCGTCACCGGGGAGCTGTTTTTT.

The chain recombines TRBV5-8 with TRBJ2-1; D perhaps matches TRBD1 (5 bases). The germline V and J ends were trimmed by 2 bases and 5 bases, with 11 bases remaining between them. The CDR3 totals 14 residues. Germline assignment: CDR1 SGHTS and CDR2 YDEGEE. CDR3 coding DNA: TGTGCCAGCAGCTTCGGCAGGGCGGACAATGAGCAGTTCTTC. Translated: CASSFGRADNEQFF. The whole variable domain, filled in from reference TRBV5-8 and TRBJ2-1, reads EAGVTQSPTHLIKTRGQQATLRCSPISGHTSVYWYQQALGLGLQFLLWYDEGEERNRGNFPPRFSGRQFPNYSSELNVNALELEDSALYLCASSFGRADNEQFFGPGTRLTVL.

The chain is built from TRBV28 and TRBJ2-3, with D possibly matching TRBD1 (6 bases). With 7 bases removed from V and 9 bases from J, the gap between germline ends came to 17 bases. The CDR3 is 13 residues long. Germline V CDR1 and CDR2: MDHEN, SYDVKM. CDR3 DNA: TGTGCCAGCACATCAACAGGGAAGGGGACGCAGTATTTT. Its protein is CASTSTGKGTQYF.